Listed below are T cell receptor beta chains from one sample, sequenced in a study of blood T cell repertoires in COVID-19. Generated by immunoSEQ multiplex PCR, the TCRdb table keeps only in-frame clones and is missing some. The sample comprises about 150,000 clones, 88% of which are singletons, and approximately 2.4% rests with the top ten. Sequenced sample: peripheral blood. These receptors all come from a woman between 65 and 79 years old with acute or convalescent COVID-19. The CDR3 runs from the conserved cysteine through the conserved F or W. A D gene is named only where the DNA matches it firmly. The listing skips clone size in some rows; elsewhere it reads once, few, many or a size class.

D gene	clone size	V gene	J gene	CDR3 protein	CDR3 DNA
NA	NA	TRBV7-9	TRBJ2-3	CASSLDFRGVPDTQYF	TGTGCCAGCAGCTTAGATTTCCGAGGCGTCCCCGATACGCAGTATTTT
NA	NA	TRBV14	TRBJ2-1	CASSRLDPYNEQFF	TGTGCCAGCTCTAGACTAGACCCCTACAATGAGCAGTTCTTC
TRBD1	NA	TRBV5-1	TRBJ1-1	CASSTGGRNTEAFF	TGCGCCAGTTCAACAGGGGGGAGGAACACTGAAGCTTTCTTT
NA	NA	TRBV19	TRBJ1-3	CASSIVQSSGNTIYF	TGTGCCAGTAGTATTGTACAGTCCTCTGGAAACACCATATATTTT
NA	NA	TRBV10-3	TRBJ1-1	CAIRFRVDTEAFF	TGTGCCATCCGATTCAGGGTCGACACTGAAGCTTTCTTT
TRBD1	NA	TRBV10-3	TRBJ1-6	CAITTGPGGSPLHF	TGTGCCATCACTACCGGGCCAGGGGGCTCACCCCTCCACTTT
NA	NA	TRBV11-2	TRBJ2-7	CASSFASGRANEQYF	TGTGCCAGCAGCTTTGCGAGCGGGCGGGCCAACGAGCAGTACTTC
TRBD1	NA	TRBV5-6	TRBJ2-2	CASSLGQGSTGELFF	TGTGCCAGCAGCTTGGGACAGGGGAGTACCGGGGAGCTGTTTTTT
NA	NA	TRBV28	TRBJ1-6	CASKKPYNSPLHF	TGTGCCAGCAAGAAGCCTTATAATTCACCCCTCCACTTT
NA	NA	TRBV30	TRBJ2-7	CAWSFRVLYEQYF	TGTGCCTGGAGCTTCAGGGTTTTGTACGAGCAGTACTTC
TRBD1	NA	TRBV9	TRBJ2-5	CASSRDRDRETQYF	TGTGCCAGCAGCCGGGACAGGGATCGAGAGACCCAGTACTTC
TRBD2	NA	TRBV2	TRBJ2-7	CASSEIPGLGGWGWKNEQYF	TGTGCCAGCAGTGAAATTCCGGGACTAGGCGGTTGGGGTTGGAAGAACGAGCAGTACTTC
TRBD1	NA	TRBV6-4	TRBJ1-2	CASSPEGQGANPNYGYTF	TGTGCCAGCAGTCCCGAGGGACAGGGGGCGAACCCTAACTATGGCTACACCTTC
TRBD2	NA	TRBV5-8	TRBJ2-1	CASLPSGGHNEQFF	TGTGCCAGCCTCCCTAGCGGGGGGCACAATGAGCAGTTCTTC
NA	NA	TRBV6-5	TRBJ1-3	CAGSVGGTGNTIYF	TGTGCCGGAAGCGTGGGGGGAACTGGAAACACCATATATTTT
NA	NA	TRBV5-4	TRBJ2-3	CASSTGTTSTDTQYF	TGTGCCAGCAGCACCGGGACAACTAGCACAGATACGCAGTATTTT
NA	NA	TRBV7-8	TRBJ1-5	CASSPLNQPQHF	TGTGCCAGCAGCCCCCTTAATCAGCCCCAGCATTTT
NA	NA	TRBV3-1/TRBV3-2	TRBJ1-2	CASSPRSGGAPYGYTF	TGTGCCAGCAGCCCACGTTCGGGGGGCGCCCCCTATGGCTACACCTTC
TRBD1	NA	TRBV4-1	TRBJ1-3	CASSPTGVGNTIYF	TGCGCCAGCAGCCCGACAGGGGTAGGAAACACCATATATTTT
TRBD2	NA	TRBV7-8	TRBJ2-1	CASSLWTSGDSSYNEQFF	TGTGCCAGCAGCTTATGGACTAGCGGGGACTCCTCCTACAATGAGCAGTTCTTC
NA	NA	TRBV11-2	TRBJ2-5	CASSRSEQETQYF	TGTGCCAGCAGCCGCTCGGAGCAAGAGACCCAGTACTTC
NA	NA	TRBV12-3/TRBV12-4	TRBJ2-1	CANKRDNYNEQFF	TGTGCCAATAAACGGGACAACTACAATGAGCAGTTCTTC
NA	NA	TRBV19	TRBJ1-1	CASSIGEGLRGTEAFF	TGTGCCAGTAGTATAGGCGAAGGACTGAGAGGAACTGAAGCTTTCTTT
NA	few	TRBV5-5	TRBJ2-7	CASSRLGGAGEQYF	TGTGCCAGCAGCCGTCTGGGGGGGGCTGGGGAGCAGTACTTC
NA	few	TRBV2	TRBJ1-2	CASTYTGYGAYGYTF	TGTGCCAGCACCTATACAGGGTATGGGGCCTATGGCTACACCTTC
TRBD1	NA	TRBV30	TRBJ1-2	CAWSATGGAYGYTF	TGTGCCTGGAGTGCGACAGGGGGAGCCTATGGCTACACCTTC
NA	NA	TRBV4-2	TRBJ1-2	CASSQDTGTSSNYGYTF	TGTGCCAGCAGCCAAGACACAGGGACCTCATCTAACTATGGCTACACCTTC
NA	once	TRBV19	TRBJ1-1	CASSPHQGNTEAFF	TGTGCCAGTAGTCCTCATCAGGGGAACACTGAAGCTTTCTTT
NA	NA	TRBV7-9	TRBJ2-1	CASSLGRAGYNEQFF	TGTGCCAGCAGCTTAGGCAGGGCCGGATACAATGAGCAGTTCTTC
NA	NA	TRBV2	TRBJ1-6	CASRVQEGYNSPLHF	TGTGCCAGCAGGGTTCAGGAGGGGTATAATTCACCCCTCCACTTT